Detailed here is one T cell receptor (beta chain). Antigen unknown. Germline V CDR1 and CDR2: SEHNR, FQNEAQ (reference sequence). The CDR3 totals 15 residues. V was clipped by 4 bases and J by 2 bases; unmatched bases: 1. This specimen comes from a study of T cell clones after liver transplantation. On the study more broadly: Post-transplant blood was tracked for graft-donor-reactive T cell clones identified in a pre-transplant mixed lymphocyte reaction. HCV positivity affected three of eight recipients; the rest lacked autoimmune or viral indications.

Sequencing was performed with immunoSEQ multiplex PCR; in TCRdb, only in-frame clones are kept and a portion is missing. There are 280 or so clones in the sample; 49% occur only once, and roughly two fifths lies in the top ten. Sequencing of dividing CFSE-low cells from the MLR defined alloreactive TCRbeta sequences. Graft donor PBMCs, splenocytes, lymph-node cells, or third-party PBMCs stimulated pre-transplant recipient cells. The receptor was isolated from a human patient who received a liver transplant. These T cells may partly come from the graft donor. The chain links TRBV7-9 to TRBJ2-3, with 12 bases identical to TRBD1. The sequencing input was CD4+ T cells from cultured PBMCs. The CDR3 spells CASSWGQGATDTQYF. In DNA form, the CDR3 reads TGTGCCAGCAGCTGGGGACAGGGGGCCACAGATACGCAGTATTTT.